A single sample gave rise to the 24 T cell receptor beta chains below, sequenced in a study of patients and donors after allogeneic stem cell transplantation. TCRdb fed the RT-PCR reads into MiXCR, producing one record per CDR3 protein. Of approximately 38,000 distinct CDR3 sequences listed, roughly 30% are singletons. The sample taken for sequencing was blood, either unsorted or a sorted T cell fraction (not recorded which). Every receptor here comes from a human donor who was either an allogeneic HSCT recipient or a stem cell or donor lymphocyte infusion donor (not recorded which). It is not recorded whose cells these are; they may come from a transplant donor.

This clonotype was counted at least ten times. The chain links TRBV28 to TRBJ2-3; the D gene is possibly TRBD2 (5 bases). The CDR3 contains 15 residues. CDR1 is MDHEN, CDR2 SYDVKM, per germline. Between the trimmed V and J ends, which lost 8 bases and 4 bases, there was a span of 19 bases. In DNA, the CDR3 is TGTGCCAGCCTAAGGATGGGTTCGAGGGCAGATACGCAGTATTTT. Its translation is CASLRMGSRADTQYF.

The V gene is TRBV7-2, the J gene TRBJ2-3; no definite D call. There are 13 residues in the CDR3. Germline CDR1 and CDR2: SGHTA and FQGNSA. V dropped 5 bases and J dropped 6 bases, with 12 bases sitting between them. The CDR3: CASSRMTGDTQYF. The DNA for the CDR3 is TGTGCCAGCAGCCGGATGACTGGGGATACGCAGTATTTT.

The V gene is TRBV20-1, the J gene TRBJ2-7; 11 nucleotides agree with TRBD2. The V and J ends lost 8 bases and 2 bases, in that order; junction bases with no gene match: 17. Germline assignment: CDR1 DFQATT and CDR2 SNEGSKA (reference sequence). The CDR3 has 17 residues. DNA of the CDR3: TGCAGTCCCGCCGGGACTAGCGGCCTTAAGGGGCCCTACGAGCAGTACTTC. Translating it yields CSPAGTSGLKGPYEQYF.

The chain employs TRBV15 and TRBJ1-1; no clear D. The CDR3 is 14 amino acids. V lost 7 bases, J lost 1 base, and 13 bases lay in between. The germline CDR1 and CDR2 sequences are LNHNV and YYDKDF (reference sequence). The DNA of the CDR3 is TGTGCCACCAAGGGCAGACTGACGAACACTGAAGCTTTCTTT. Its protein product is CATKGRLTNTEAFF.

CDR3 amino acids: CASSQDLGQPQHF. For the CDR3, the DNA is TGTGCCAGCAGCCAAGATCTGGGCCAGCCCCAGCATTTT. The genes are TRBV4-2 and TRBJ1-5, with D unclear. V lost 0 bases and J lost 7, with 7 bases in between. Per the germline V gene, CDR1 is LGHNA and CDR2 is YNFKEQ. This CDR3 has 13 amino acids.

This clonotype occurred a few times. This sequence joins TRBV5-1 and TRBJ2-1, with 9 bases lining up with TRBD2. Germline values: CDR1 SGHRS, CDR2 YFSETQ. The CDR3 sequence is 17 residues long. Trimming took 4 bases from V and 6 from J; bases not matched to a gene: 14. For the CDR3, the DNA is TGCGCCAGCAGCCCCCTGGGAAGCGGGAGGCCTAGCAATGAGCAGTTCTTC. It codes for CASSPLGSGRPSNEQFF.

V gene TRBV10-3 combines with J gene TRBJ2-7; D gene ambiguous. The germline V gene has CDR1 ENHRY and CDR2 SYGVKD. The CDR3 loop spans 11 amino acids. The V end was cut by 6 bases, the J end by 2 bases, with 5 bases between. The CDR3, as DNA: TGTGCCATCAGGGTCACCTACGAGCAGTACTTC. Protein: CAIRVTYEQYF.

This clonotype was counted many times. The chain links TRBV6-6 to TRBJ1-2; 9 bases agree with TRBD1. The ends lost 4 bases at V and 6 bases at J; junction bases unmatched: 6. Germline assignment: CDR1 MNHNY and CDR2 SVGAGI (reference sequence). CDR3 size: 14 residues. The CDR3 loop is CASSSRDREHGYTF. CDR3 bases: TGTGCCAGCAGTTCCCGGGACAGGGAACATGGCTACACCTTC.

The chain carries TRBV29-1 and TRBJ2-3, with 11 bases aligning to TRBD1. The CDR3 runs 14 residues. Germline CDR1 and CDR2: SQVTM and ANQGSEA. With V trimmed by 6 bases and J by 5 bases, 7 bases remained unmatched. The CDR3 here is CSVGQGAWRDTQYF. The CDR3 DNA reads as TGCAGCGTAGGACAGGGGGCATGGAGAGATACGCAGTATTTT.

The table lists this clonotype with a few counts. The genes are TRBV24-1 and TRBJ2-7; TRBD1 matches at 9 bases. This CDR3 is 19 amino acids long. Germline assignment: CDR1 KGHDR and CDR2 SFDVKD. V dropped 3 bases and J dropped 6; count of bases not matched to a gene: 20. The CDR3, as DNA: TGTGCCACCAGTGATATTCCGGGACAGGGTGGGAAATTAGTTCCCGAGCAGTACTTC. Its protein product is CATSDIPGQGGKLVPEQYF.

CDR3 sequence (DNA): TGCAGCGTTGCCGGGAGGGCCCACGAGACCCAGTACTTC. This gives the protein CSVAGRAHETQYF. The V call is TRBV29-1, the J call TRBJ2-5, with 8 nucleotides matching TRBD2. The ends lost 4 bases at V and 5 bases at J; junction bases unmatched: 6. The CDR3 totals 13 residues. From germline, CDR1 is SQVTM and CDR2 ANQGSEA.

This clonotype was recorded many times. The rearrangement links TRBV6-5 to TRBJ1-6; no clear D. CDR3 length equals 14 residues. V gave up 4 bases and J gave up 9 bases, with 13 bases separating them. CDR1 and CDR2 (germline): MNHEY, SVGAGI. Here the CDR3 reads CASSSLGRGSPLHF. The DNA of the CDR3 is TGTGCCAGCAGTTCTTTGGGCCGAGGTTCACCCCTCCACTTT.

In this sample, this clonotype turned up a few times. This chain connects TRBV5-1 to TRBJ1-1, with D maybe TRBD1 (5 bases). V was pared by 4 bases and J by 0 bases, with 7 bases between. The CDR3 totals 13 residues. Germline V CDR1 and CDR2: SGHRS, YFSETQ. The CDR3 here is CASSGGVNTEAFF. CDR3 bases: TGCGCCAGCAGCGGGGGGGTGAACACTGAAGCTTTCTTT.

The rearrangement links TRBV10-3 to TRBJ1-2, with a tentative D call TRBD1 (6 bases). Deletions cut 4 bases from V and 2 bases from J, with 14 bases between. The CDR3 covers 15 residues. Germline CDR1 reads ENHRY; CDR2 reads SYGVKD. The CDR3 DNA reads TGTGCCATCAGTGCAAGACAGGCGAGCAACTATGGCTACACCTTC. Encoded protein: CAISARQASNYGYTF.

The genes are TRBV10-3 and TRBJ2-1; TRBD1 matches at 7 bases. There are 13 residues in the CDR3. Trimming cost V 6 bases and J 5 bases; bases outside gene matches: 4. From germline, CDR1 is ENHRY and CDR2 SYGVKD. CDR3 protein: CAISPTGDNEQFF. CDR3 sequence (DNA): TGTGCCATCAGCCCCACAGGGGACAATGAGCAGTTCTTC.

The CDR3 nucleotides are TGCAGAGCGGCTCAAGCGGGAGCTAGAAACATTCAGTACTTC. Translated, it gives CRAAQAGARNIQYF. J is TRBJ2-4 and V is TRBV20-1; 8 bases are a match to TRBD2. This CDR3 comprises 14 residues. CDR1 is DFQATT and CDR2 is SNEGSKA in the germline V gene (reference sequence).

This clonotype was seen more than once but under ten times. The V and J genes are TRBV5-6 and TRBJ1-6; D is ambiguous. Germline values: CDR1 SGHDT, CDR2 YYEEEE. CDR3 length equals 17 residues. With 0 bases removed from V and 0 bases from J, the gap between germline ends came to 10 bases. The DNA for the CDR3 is TGTGCCAGCAGCTTGGAGGTTGGAAGCTCCTATAATTCACCCCTCCACTTT. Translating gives CASSLEVGSSYNSPLHF.

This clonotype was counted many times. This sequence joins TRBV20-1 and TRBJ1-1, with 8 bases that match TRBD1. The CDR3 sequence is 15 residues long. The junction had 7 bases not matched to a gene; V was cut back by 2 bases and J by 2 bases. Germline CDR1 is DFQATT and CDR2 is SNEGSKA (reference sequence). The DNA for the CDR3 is TGCAGTGCTAGATGGCAGGGGGCGCGTAACACTGAAGCTTTCTTT. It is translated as CSARWQGARNTEAFF.

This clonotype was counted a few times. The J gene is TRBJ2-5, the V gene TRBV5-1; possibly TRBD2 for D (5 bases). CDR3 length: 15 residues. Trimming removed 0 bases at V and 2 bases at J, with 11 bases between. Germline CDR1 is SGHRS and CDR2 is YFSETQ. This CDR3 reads CASSLALRDQETQYF. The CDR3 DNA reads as TGCGCCAGCAGCTTGGCCCTTCGGGATCAAGAGACCCAGTACTTC.

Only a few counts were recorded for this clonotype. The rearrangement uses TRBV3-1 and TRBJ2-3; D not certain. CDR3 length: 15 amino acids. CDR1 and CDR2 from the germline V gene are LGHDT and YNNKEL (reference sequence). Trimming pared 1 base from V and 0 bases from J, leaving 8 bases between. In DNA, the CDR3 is TGTGCCAGCAGCCAAGTGGTATCTAGCACAGATACGCAGTATTTT. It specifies CASSQVVSSTDTQYF.

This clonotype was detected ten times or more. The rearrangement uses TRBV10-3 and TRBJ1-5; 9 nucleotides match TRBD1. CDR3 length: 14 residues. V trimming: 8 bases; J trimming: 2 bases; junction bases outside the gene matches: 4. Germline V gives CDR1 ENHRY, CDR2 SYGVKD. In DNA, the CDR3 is TGTGCCATCTGGACAGGGGCTGGCAATCAGCCCCAGCATTTT. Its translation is CAIWTGAGNQPQHF.

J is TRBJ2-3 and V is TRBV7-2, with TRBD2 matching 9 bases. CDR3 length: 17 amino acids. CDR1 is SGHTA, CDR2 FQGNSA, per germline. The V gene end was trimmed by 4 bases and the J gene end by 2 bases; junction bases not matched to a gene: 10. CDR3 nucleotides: TGTGCCAGCAGCTGGATTCCGGGACTAGCTACCACAGATACGCAGTATTTT. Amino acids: CASSWIPGLATTDTQYF.

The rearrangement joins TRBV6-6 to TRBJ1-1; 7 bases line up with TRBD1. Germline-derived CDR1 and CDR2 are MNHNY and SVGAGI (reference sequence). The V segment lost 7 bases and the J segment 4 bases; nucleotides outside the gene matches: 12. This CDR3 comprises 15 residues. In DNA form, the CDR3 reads TGTGCCAGCACCATACAGGGGCGAATGATCACTGAAGCTTTCTTT. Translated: CASTIQGRMITEAFF.

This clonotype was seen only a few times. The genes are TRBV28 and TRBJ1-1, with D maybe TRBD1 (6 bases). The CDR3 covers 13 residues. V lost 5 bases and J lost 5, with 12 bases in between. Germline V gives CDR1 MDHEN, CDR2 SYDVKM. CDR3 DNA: TGTGCCAGCAGTCCGGGCAGGGGTACTGAAGCTTTCTTT. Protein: CASSPGRGTEAFF.